The 5 T cell receptor beta chains listed next were all sequenced from one sample in a study of OX40 agonist ivuxolimab in advanced cancers. The data were produced by immunoSEQ multiplex PCR, yet TCRdb's version contains in-frame clones alone and is incomplete. The sample gives 85,000 or so clones, 86% of which show up once; less than 2% is in the top ten. Specimen: CD4+ or CD8+ T cells sorted from blood, collected in a trial of the OX40 agonist ivuxolimab. Receptors originate from an adult with an advanced solid tumor such as melanoma, head and neck, liver or kidney cancer.

The chain couples TRBV5-4 to TRBJ2-3, with D unclear. The CDR3 is made up of 11 amino acids. The germline V gene has CDR1 SGHNT and CDR2 YYREEE (reference sequence). The ends were cut back, 4 bases at V and 4 bases at J, with 4 bases in the middle. The CDR3 loop is CASSRADTQYF. CDR3 bases: TGTGCCAGCAGCCGGGCAGATACGCAGTATTTT.

The CDR3 DNA reads TGTGCCAGCAGCTTGGGTCCCAGCTCCTACAATGAGCAGTTCTTC. Translated: CASSLGPSSYNEQFF. V and J are TRBV7-3 and TRBJ2-1, with unresolved D. The germline V gene encodes CDR1 SGHTA and CDR2 FQGTGA. There are 15 residues in the CDR3. Trimming shortened V by 3 bases and J by 0 bases, and 9 bases separated the two germline ends. The whole variable domain, filled in from reference TRBV7-3 and TRBJ2-1, reads GAGVSQTPSNKVTEKGKYVELRCDPISGHTALYWYRQSLGQGPEFLIYFQGTGAADDSGLPNDRFFAVRPEGSVSTLKIQRTERGDSAVYLCASSLGPSSYNEQFFGPGTRLTVL.

The chain combines TRBV29-1 with TRBJ2-7; 7 bases align to TRBD2. V shed 4 bases and J 0 bases; nucleotides not matched to a gene: 3. The CDR3 consists of 13 residues. Germline loops: CDR1 SQVTM, CDR2 ANQGSEA. The CDR3 reads CSVGEGSSYEQYF. For the CDR3, the DNA is TGCAGCGTTGGGGAGGGTAGCTCCTACGAGCAGTACTTC.

This chain links TRBV28 with TRBJ2-1; D not certain. Germline lookup yields CDR1 MDHEN and CDR2 SYDVKM. V lost 1 base, J lost 4 bases, and 8 bases lay in between. The CDR3 has 14 amino acids. The CDR3 region has the DNA TGTGCCAGCAGTTTATTCCCCCAGTACAATGAGCAGTTCTTC. It yields the protein CASSLFPQYNEQFF.

This clone was seen a single time. Here the CDR3 DNA reads TGTGCCAGCAGACTACAGGGGCAGTATGGCTACACCTTC. Its protein product is CASRLQGQYGYTF. V usage is TRBV6-1 and J usage is TRBJ1-2; 7 nucleotides align to TRBD1. J was trimmed by 5 bases and V by 6 bases; bases with no gene match: 6. In germline, CDR1 is MNHNS, CDR2 SASEGT. The CDR3 totals 13 residues.